One sample yielded the 25 T cell receptor beta chains listed below, sequenced in a study of blood T cell repertoires in COVID-19. Profiling relied on immunoSEQ multiplex PCR, and the TCRdb table lists in-frame clones only, not all of them. The sample lists approximately 210,000 clones, 80% to 90% occurring once. The sequenced material came from peripheral blood. These receptor sequences come from a human donor in a cohort sampled during active COVID-19.

The chain recombines TRBV6-5 with TRBJ1-3, with TRBD1 as a possible D gene (5 bases). The CDR3 runs 15 residues. Germline CDR1 reads MNHEY; CDR2 reads SVGAGI. Trimming left V 6 bases short and J 0 bases short, with 12 bases between. As DNA, the CDR3 is TGTGCCAGCAGCAGGGAAACAGGCTCTGGAAACACCATATATTTT. Its protein is CASSRETGSGNTIYF.

This chain joins TRBV5-1 and TRBJ2-1; TRBD1 is a possible D gene (5 bases). CDR1 and CDR2 from the germline V gene are SGHRS and YFSETQ. Deletions cut 3 bases from V and 0 bases from J, with 22 bases between. This CDR3 comprises 19 residues. CDR3 residues: CASSSQGVGERSSYNEQFF. The CDR3 DNA reads as TGCGCCAGCAGCTCCCAGGGTGTCGGTGAAAGGAGCTCCTACAATGAGCAGTTCTTC.

The chain links TRBV7-9 to TRBJ2-2, with 8 bases identical to TRBD2. Germline V CDR1 and CDR2: SEHNR, FQNEAQ (reference sequence). The CDR3 length is 17 residues. Trimming removed 2 bases from V and 6 bases from J; junction bases left unmatched: 11. CDR3 bases: TGTGCCAGCAGCTTACGGGGGGGAACGACAAGATCCGGGGAGCTGTTTTTT. As protein: CASSLRGGTTRSGELFF.

The rearrangement links TRBV5-1 to TRBJ1-1; D not resolved. V lost 4 bases and J 11 bases, leaving 15 bases between the germline ends. The germline V gene encodes CDR1 SGHRS and CDR2 YFSETQ. CDR3 size: 12 residues. CDR3 amino acids: CASSQEGRVAFF. The CDR3, as DNA: TGCGCCAGCAGCCAGGAGGGCCGGGTGGCTTTCTTT.

J is TRBJ2-7 and V is TRBV2; TRBD2 might be the D (5 bases). Germline CDR1 reads SNHLY; CDR2 reads FYNNEI. The CDR3 consists of 12 residues. Trimming stripped 4 bases from V and 6 bases from J, with 10 bases between. The CDR3 spells CASSVSGGEQYV. The CDR3 DNA reads TGTGCCAGCAGTGTAAGCGGCGGCGAGCAGTACGTC.

The chain joins TRBV11-3 to TRBJ2-1, with 8 bases identical to TRBD1. Germline V gives CDR1 SGHNT, CDR2 YENEEA. CDR3 length: 14 amino acids. With 5 bases clipped from V and 8 bases from J, the junction kept 8 bases outside the gene matches. The CDR3 DNA is TGTGCCAGCAGCCCCGGACAGGGATTCGATGAGCAGTTCTTC. It translates to CASSPGQGFDEQFF.

The rearrangement links TRBV6-5 to TRBJ1-1; tentatively, D is TRBD1 (5 bases). The CDR3 is 13 amino acids. V was shortened by 6 bases and J by 6 bases, with 14 bases between the two germline ends. Germline V lookup: CDR1 MNHEY, CDR2 SVGAGI. The CDR3 here is CASSRGTVAEAFF. CDR3 bases: TGTGCCAGCAGCCGCGGGACCGTGGCTGAAGCTTTCTTT.

The chain couples TRBV5-6 to TRBJ2-7, with D possibly TRBD1 on 5 matching bases. Deletions cut 1 base from V and 5 bases from J, with 19 bases between. The CDR3 totals 16 residues. The V gene's germline CDR1 is SGHDT and CDR2 YYEEEE. The CDR3 loop is CASSLFQVGARDEQYF. The DNA for the CDR3 is TGTGCCAGCAGCTTGTTCCAGGTAGGGGCCCGTGACGAGCAGTACTTC.

In this sample, this clone turned up once. The gene calls are TRBV7-2 and TRBJ2-7; 8 bases align to TRBD2. Germline trimming cut 5 bases from V and 6 bases from J; bases unmatched to any gene: 12. Germline V gives CDR1 SGHTA, CDR2 FQGNSA. This CDR3 comprises 15 residues. The CDR3 is CASSPPGLAVGEQYF. In DNA form, the CDR3 reads TGTGCCAGCAGCCCCCCCGGACTAGCCGTGGGCGAGCAGTACTTC.

The genes are TRBV14 and TRBJ2-1, with TRBD2 identical over 7 bases. With 3 bases clipped from V and 0 bases from J, the junction kept 5 bases outside the gene matches. This CDR3 is 16 amino acids long. The germline V gene has CDR1 SGHDN and CDR2 FVKESK. The CDR3 region has the DNA TGTGCCAGCAGCCACTACCGGGGGGACTCCTACAATGAGCAGTTCTTC. This sequence encodes CASSHYRGDSYNEQFF. Drawing the rest from reference TRBV14 and TRBJ2-1, the complete variable domain is EAGVTQFPSHSVIEKGQTVTLRCDPISGHDNLYWYRRVMGKEIKFLLHFVKESKQDESGMPNNRFLAERTGGTYSTLKVQPAELEDSGVYFCASSHYRGDSYNEQFFGPGTRLTVL.

For the CDR3, the DNA is TGTGCCAGCAGTTACCACAGGGGTAGCAATCAGCCCCAGCATTTT. Translating gives CASSYHRGSNQPQHF. The chain couples TRBV6-6 to TRBJ1-5; 7 nucleotides align to TRBD1. CDR1 and CDR2 from the germline V gene are MNHNY and SVGAGI (reference sequence). Trimming took 2 bases from V and 0 from J; bases not matched to a gene: 1. The CDR3 consists of 15 residues.

This clone was counted a single time. The chain uses TRBV6-1 and TRBJ2-7; D gene uncertain. V was shortened by 2 bases and J by 4 bases, with 12 bases between the two germline ends. This CDR3 has 14 amino acids. CDR1 is MNHNS, CDR2 SASEGT, per germline. The CDR3 loop is CASSEWLSSYEQYF. The CDR3 nucleotides are TGTGCCAGCAGTGAATGGCTTAGCAGTTACGAGCAGTACTTC.

The chain is built from TRBV18 and TRBJ2-2; 9 nucleotides match TRBD1. Germline-derived CDR1 and CDR2 are KGHSH and LQKENI. With 8 bases clipped from V and 4 bases from J, the junction kept 8 bases outside the gene matches. CDR3 size: 15 residues. The CDR3 sequence is CASHRDRASTGELFF. CDR3 DNA sequence: TGTGCCAGCCACCGGGACAGGGCGAGCACCGGGGAGCTGTTTTTT.

J is TRBJ2-7 and V is TRBV11-3; no firm D call. Trimming removed 0 bases from V and 3 bases from J, with 6 bases in between. From germline, CDR1 is SGHNT and CDR2 YENEEA. This CDR3 has 13 amino acids. DNA for the CDR3: TGTGCCAGCAGCTTAGATTCCCACTACGAGCAGTACTTC. Residues: CASSLDSHYEQYF.

The chain recombines TRBV19 with TRBJ1-5; unclear D gene. The CDR3 length is 14 residues. Germline lookup yields CDR1 LNHDA and CDR2 SQIVND (reference sequence). V gave up 3 bases and J gave up 4 bases, with 10 bases separating them. CDR3 sequence (DNA): TGTGCCAGTAGTATTGGCCGGGAAAATCAGCCCCAGCATTTT. It encodes CASSIGRENQPQHF.

The chain is built from TRBV3-1 (or the pseudogene TRBV3-2) and TRBJ2-2, with 8 bases lining up with TRBD2. The CDR3 runs 14 residues. Germline CDR1 reads LGHDT; CDR2 reads YNNKEL (reference sequence). V was clipped by 1 base and J by 7 bases; unmatched bases: 2. CDR3 nucleotides: TGTGCCAGCAGCCAAGTTCTAGCGGGCGGGGAGCTGTTTTTT. This encodes CASSQVLAGGELFF.

This chain uses TRBV7-9 with TRBJ1-1; D is ambiguous. V lost 7 bases, J lost 7 bases, and 16 bases lay in between. Looked up from germline, CDR1 is SEHNR and CDR2 is FQNEAQ (reference sequence). CDR3 length equals 13 residues. This chain's CDR3 is CASNYEVAHEAFF. The CDR3 nucleotides are TGTGCCAGCAACTATGAGGTGGCTCATGAAGCTTTCTTT.

The chain combines TRBV6-6 with TRBJ1-5; tentative D call: TRBD1 (5 bases). The CDR3 is made up of 13 amino acids. V was pared by 4 bases and J by 6 bases, with 10 bases between. Germline CDR1 reads MNHNY; CDR2 reads SVGAGI (reference sequence). CDR3 sequence: CASSSTGSQPQHF. The CDR3 region has the DNA TGTGCCAGCAGTTCCACAGGCTCTCAGCCCCAGCATTTT.

The V gene is TRBV30, the J gene TRBJ1-1; the D is unclear. V gave up 4 bases and J gave up 1 base, with 10 bases separating them. The CDR3 is 13 residues long. Looked up from germline, CDR1 is GTSNPN and CDR2 is SVGIG (reference sequence). The DNA for the CDR3 is TGTGCCTGGACCCGATGGGCGAACACTGAAGCTTTCTTT. This codes for CAWTRWANTEAFF.

The chain joins TRBV6-1 to TRBJ1-1, with D perhaps TRBD1 (5 bases). This CDR3 is built from 16 residues. The V end lost 2 bases, the J end lost 0 bases, and 13 bases lay between the germline ends. Germline lookup yields CDR1 MNHNS and CDR2 SASEGT. CDR3: CASSETFRTLNTEAFF. The DNA for the CDR3 is TGTGCCAGCAGTGAAACCTTTAGGACACTGAACACTGAAGCTTTCTTT.

CDR3 bases: TGCAGCGTTGAAGATGGAGTCCCGGTTAATTTCTTT. Protein product: CSVEDGVPVNFF. The chain joins TRBV29-1 to TRBJ1-1; D is uncertain. The CDR3 length is 12 residues. The ends were cut back, 0 bases at V and 13 bases at J, with 15 bases in the middle. From germline, CDR1 is SQVTM and CDR2 ANQGSEA.

This chain connects TRBV3-1 (or the pseudogene TRBV3-2) to TRBJ1-2; TRBD1 is a possible D gene (5 bases). V lost 4 bases to trimming and J lost 6 bases, with 12 bases between them. From germline, CDR1 is LGHDT and CDR2 YNNKEL (reference sequence). This CDR3 region has 13 residues. This chain's CDR3 is CASSRGTDHGYTF. DNA of the CDR3: TGTGCCAGCAGCCGCGGGACCGACCATGGCTACACCTTC.

The chain couples TRBV5-8 to TRBJ2-1; TRBD2 matches 10 bases. The CDR3 contains 15 residues. Germline V gene data show CDR1 as SGHTS and CDR2 as YDEGEE. Trimming at V came to 0 bases and at J to 9 bases, leaving 6 bases not matched to a gene. CDR3 amino acids: CASSLDFQREGEQFF. The CDR3, as DNA: TGTGCCAGCAGCTTGGATTTCCAGCGGGAGGGTGAGCAGTTCTTC. Combining the CDR3 with reference TRBV5-8 and TRBJ2-1 gives the whole variable domain EAGVTQSPTHLIKTRGQQATLRCSPISGHTSVYWYQQALGLGLQFLLWYDEGEERNRGNFPPRFSGRQFPNYSSELNVNALELEDSALYLCASSLDFQREGEQFFGPGTRLTVL.

The genes are TRBV5-5 and TRBJ2-1; D not certain. Germline V gene lookup returns CDR1 SGHKS and CDR2 YYEKEE (reference sequence). The CDR3 length is 11 residues. The V end lost 2 bases, the J end lost 8 bases, and 5 bases lay between the germline ends. This CDR3 is CASSFQYEQFF. CDR3 coding DNA: TGTGCCAGCAGCTTCCAATATGAGCAGTTCTTC. Based on the CDR3 plus reference TRBV5-5 and TRBJ2-1, the full variable domain is DAGVTQSPTHLIKTRGQQVTLRCSPISGHKSVSWYQQVLGQGPQFIFQYYEKEERGRGNFPDRFSARQFPNYSSELNVNALLLGDSALYLCASSFQYEQFFGPGTRLTVL.

V and J are TRBV6-4 and TRBJ1-1, with D tentatively TRBD1 (6 bases). Trimming cost V 0 bases and J 1 base, with 6 bases left between them. The germline V gene has CDR1 MRHNA and CDR2 SNTAGT. This CDR3 has 14 residues. The CDR3 protein is CASSDSDRNTEAFF. CDR3 nucleotides: TGTGCCAGCAGTGACTCGGACAGGAACACTGAAGCTTTCTTT.